These 31 T cell receptor beta chains originate from one sample sequenced in a study of beta chain features in type 1 diabetes. The sequenced template was cDNA made from the entire isolated RNA. TCRdb's table, derived via immunoSEQ multiplex PCR, lists solely in-frame clones and lacks some. The profile shows about 150,000 clones, approximately 7.8% of them singletons. These receptors lack a known antigen. Regarding the study as a whole: TCRB CDR3s were moderately but significantly shorter in Type 1 diabetes patients in all four CD4+ subsets.

The sample consisted of central memory CD4+ T cells from blood. These receptors originate from a woman in her forties with type 1 diabetes.

The V and J genes are TRBV2 and TRBJ1-4, with TRBD1 matching over 12 bases. Germline V gene lookup returns CDR1 SNHLY and CDR2 FYNNEI. The CDR3 is 15 amino acids. V gave up 6 bases and J gave up 5 bases; unmatched junction bases: 4. The CDR3 region is CASSAGQGANEKLFF. Written as DNA, the CDR3 is TGTGCCAGCAGCGCGGGACAGGGGGCGAATGAAAAACTGTTTTTT.

The V gene is TRBV6-6, the J gene TRBJ2-5, with TRBD2 as a possible D gene (6 bases). This CDR3 comprises 15 residues. V lost 4 bases to trimming and J lost 5 bases, with 17 bases between them. The germline gives CDR1 MNHNY, CDR2 SVGAGI (reference sequence). The CDR3 DNA is TGTGCCAGCAGTTTTACGAGCGGGCTCTCGGAGACCCAGTACTTC. This gives the protein CASSFTSGLSETQYF.

This clone was seen only a few times. The CDR3 sequence is CASSPANRGYEQYF. CDR3 nucleotides: TGTGCCAGCAGCCCCGCCAATCGAGGCTACGAGCAGTACTTC. The chain has TRBV5-4 and TRBJ2-7, with unresolved D. CDR3 length: 14 amino acids. Germline lookup yields CDR1 SGHNT and CDR2 YYREEE (reference sequence). V lost 4 bases, J lost 3 bases, and 14 bases lay in between.

This clone was seen only a few times. V and J are TRBV14 and TRBJ1-1; no definite D call. This CDR3 is 13 amino acids long. Trimming cost V 4 bases and J 5 bases, with 11 bases left between them. The germline CDR1 and CDR2 sequences are SGHDN and FVKESK. The CDR3 sequence: CASSRSRATEAFF. CDR3 in DNA: TGTGCCAGCAGCCGTAGTCGCGCTACTGAAGCTTTCTTT.

This rearrangement joins TRBV7-9 to TRBJ1-6; the match to TRBD1 covers 7 bases. This CDR3 is built from 14 residues. CDR1 is SEHNR and CDR2 is FQNEAQ in the germline V gene (reference sequence). V lost 5 bases, J lost 7 bases, and 5 bases stayed unmatched. CDR3: CASSRDSRNSPLHF. The CDR3 DNA sequence: TGTGCCAGCAGCCGGGACAGTAGGAATTCACCCCTCCACTTT.

This clone was seen a few times. V and J are TRBV6-5 and TRBJ1-2; D gene unclear. There are 13 residues in the CDR3. Germline V lookup: CDR1 MNHEY, CDR2 SVGAGI. V dropped 7 bases and J dropped 0 bases, with 9 bases sitting between them. CDR3 amino acids: CASKDGANYGYTF. The CDR3 DNA sequence: TGTGCCAGCAAAGACGGAGCTAACTATGGCTACACCTTC.

This clone was counted only a few times. The chain employs TRBV5-4 and TRBJ1-6, with TRBD1 identical over 9 bases. Trimming cost V 3 bases and J 7 bases; bases outside gene matches: 5. The CDR3 loop spans 15 amino acids. CDR1 and CDR2 from the germline V gene are SGHNT and YYREEE (reference sequence). The DNA of the CDR3 is TGTGCCAGCAGCTCCGGGGGACAGGGCAATTCACCCCTCCACTTT. Amino acid sequence: CASSSGGQGNSPLHF.

This clone turned up a few times. The rearrangement links TRBV2 to TRBJ2-3; D might be TRBD2 (6 bases). CDR3 length: 14 amino acids. Trimming took 1 base from V and 8 from J, leaving 13 bases between them. The germline CDR1 and CDR2 sequences are SNHLY and FYNNEI. As DNA, the CDR3 is TGTGCCAGCAGTGAAGGTATAGCGGTTGTTACGCAGTATTTT. This gives the protein CASSEGIAVVTQYF.

This clone was seen a handful of times. The rearrangement uses TRBV5-1 and TRBJ2-1; a possible D gene is TRBD1 (5 bases). CDR3 length equals 13 residues. Germline V gene sequence: CDR1 SGHRS, CDR2 YFSETQ. Trimming took off 0 bases at V and 8 bases at J, with 9 bases between the two ends. The CDR3 is CASSLGRGYEQFF. CDR3 bases: TGCGCCAGCAGCTTGGGTAGGGGTTATGAGCAGTTCTTC.

This clone showed up just a few times. This chain connects TRBV7-3 to TRBJ2-1; TRBD1 is a possible D gene (5 bases). Germline V lookup: CDR1 SGHTA, CDR2 FQGTGA. Trimming took off 6 bases at V and 9 bases at J, with 18 bases between the two ends. CDR3 length: 14 amino acids. In nucleotides, the CDR3 is TGTGCCAGCAGTGGGCAAAGGAATAGGGGTGAGCAGTTCTTC. Amino acids: CASSGQRNRGEQFF.

V is TRBV6-5 and J is TRBJ1-2; D might be TRBD1 (5 bases). The CDR3 is 12 residues long. V lost 5 bases and J lost 6, with 10 bases in between. Germline CDR1 and CDR2: MNHEY and SVGAGI. The CDR3 DNA is TGTGCCAGCAGTGTAAAGGGGAATGGCTACACCTTC. This sequence encodes CASSVKGNGYTF.

The genes are TRBV10-3 and TRBJ1-2; 11 nucleotides agree with TRBD1. The CDR3 spans 16 residues. CDR1 ENHRY and CDR2 SYGVKD come from the germline V gene. The trim removed 4 bases at V and 3 bases at J, leaving 7 bases unmatched. CDR3 DNA sequence: TGTGCCATCAGTGCCTCCGGGACAGGGGGAGACTATGGCTACACCTTC. This sequence encodes CAISASGTGGDYGYTF.

This chain joins TRBV6-6 and TRBJ2-3, with 7 bases matching TRBD2. The CDR3 extends over 12 amino acids. V dropped 6 bases and J dropped 8; count of bases not matched to a gene: 5. The V gene's germline CDR1 is MNHNY and CDR2 SVGAGI (reference sequence). This chain's CDR3 is CASSSTSVTQYF. CDR3 nucleotide sequence: TGTGCCAGCAGCTCCACTAGCGTTACGCAGTATTTT.

This clone has just a few counts. The rearrangement uses TRBV11-2 and TRBJ2-5; 7 bases line up with TRBD1. Per germline, CDR1 SGHAT and CDR2 FQNNGV. V lost 4 bases to trimming and J lost 3 bases; unmatched junction nucleotides: 2. This CDR3 region has 13 residues. CDR3 sequence: CASSSGTEETQYF. The CDR3 region has the DNA TGTGCCAGCAGCTCCGGGACAGAAGAGACCCAGTACTTC.

The rearrangement joins TRBV7-9 to TRBJ1-4; D uncertain. Germline V CDR1 and CDR2: SEHNR, FQNEAQ (reference sequence). The germline V and J ends were trimmed by 6 bases and 8 bases, with 16 bases remaining between them. The CDR3 runs 14 residues. The DNA of the CDR3 is TGTGCCAGCAGTCCGGAAGGAAGAGCGGAAAAACTGTTTTTT. Its translation is CASSPEGRAEKLFF.

Many counts were recorded for this clone. The chain's CDR3 is CSVEVGATETQYF. CDR3 in DNA: TGCAGCGTTGAAGTGGGGGCAACGGAGACCCAGTACTTC. The rearrangement uses TRBV29-1 and TRBJ2-5, with D perhaps TRBD1 (6 bases). Germline-derived CDR1 and CDR2 are SQVTM and ANQGSEA. The CDR3 is 13 residues long. Between the trimmed V and J ends, which lost 1 base and 5 bases, there was a span of 11 bases.

This clone was seen a few times. This chain joins TRBV19 and TRBJ1-5; a possible D gene is TRBD1 (6 bases). Trimming shortened V by 8 bases and J by 3 bases, and 11 bases separated the two germline ends. This CDR3 has 13 amino acids. Germline V gene data show CDR1 as LNHDA and CDR2 as SQIVND (reference sequence). The CDR3 is CASHGTNNQPQHF. CDR3 nucleotides: TGTGCCAGTCACGGGACAAACAATCAGCCCCAGCATTTT.

This clone has more than one count but fewer than ten. The chain carries TRBV7-3 and TRBJ2-6, with unresolved D. Germline CDR1 and CDR2: SGHTA and FQGTGA. The CDR3 is 14 residues long. Trimming took off 5 bases at V and 4 bases at J, with 9 bases between the two ends. CDR3 nucleotide sequence: TGTGCCAGCAGCCTCACATGGGGGGCCAACGTCCTGACTTTC. It specifies CASSLTWGANVLTF.

By proportion, this clone is medium-sized. The V gene is TRBV29-1, the J gene TRBJ2-4; D is uncertain. Germline V lookup: CDR1 SQVTM, CDR2 ANQGSEA. The CDR3 consists of 14 residues. Trimming shortened V by 4 bases and J by 5 bases, and 15 bases separated the two germline ends. The CDR3 reads CSVAPSAVQNIQYF. In nucleotides, the CDR3 is TGCAGCGTTGCCCCAAGTGCGGTACAAAACATTCAGTACTTC.

The gene calls are TRBV30 and TRBJ1-1; the match to TRBD1 covers 12 bases. The V gene's germline CDR1 is GTSNPN and CDR2 SVGIG (reference sequence). The CDR3 is 14 residues long. Trimming cost V 3 bases and J 5 bases; bases outside gene matches: 4. In nucleotides, the CDR3 is TGTGCCTGGAGGGCGGGACAGGGGGCGACTGAAGCTTTCTTT. It is translated as CAWRAGQGATEAFF.

The chain recombines TRBV6-1 with TRBJ1-2; D remains unclear. V was pared by 4 bases and J by 7 bases, with 16 bases between. Germline V gene data show CDR1 as MNHNS and CDR2 as SASEGT. The CDR3 covers 14 residues. The CDR3 region is CASSAPGSLPGYTF. The CDR3 nucleotides are TGTGCCAGCAGTGCCCCGGGGAGTCTTCCTGGCTACACCTTC.

This clone was observed a handful of times. The chain has TRBV7-3 and TRBJ2-2; D possibly corresponds to TRBD1 (6 bases). The CDR3 consists of 12 residues. Per germline, CDR1 SGHTA and CDR2 FQGTGA. V lost 7 bases and J 4 bases, leaving 7 bases between the germline ends. CDR3 loop: CASKGGTGELFF. The DNA for the CDR3 is TGTGCCAGCAAAGGGGGCACCGGGGAGCTGTTTTTT.

The table lists this clone with a few counts. This sequence joins TRBV28 and TRBJ1-2, with D perhaps TRBD1 (5 bases). The CDR3 consists of 12 residues. Trimming took off 5 bases at V and 8 bases at J, with 12 bases between the two ends. Per germline, CDR1 MDHEN and CDR2 SYDVKM. The CDR3 here is CASSDSERGYTF. The DNA for the CDR3 is TGTGCCAGCAGTGACAGTGAGAGGGGCTACACCTTC.

The chain carries TRBV5-6 and TRBJ2-1; D uncertain. V was cut by 1 base and J by 7 bases, with 3 bases left in between. This CDR3 is 11 amino acids long. Looked up from germline, CDR1 is SGHDT and CDR2 is YYEEEE. Here the CDR3 DNA reads TGTGCCAGCAGCTTGCAAAATGAGCAGTTCTTC. Translation gives CASSLQNEQFF.

The V gene is TRBV27, the J gene TRBJ2-7; D gene ambiguous. Germline CDR1 and CDR2: MNHEY and SMNVEV (reference sequence). This CDR3 is built from 16 residues. The ends were cut back, 3 bases at V and 0 bases at J, with 15 bases in the middle. The CDR3 protein is CASSFSVRLSSYEQYF. CDR3 in DNA: TGTGCCAGCAGTTTCAGCGTGAGACTCAGCTCCTACGAGCAGTACTTC.

The sample holds a few counts of this clone. The rearrangement uses TRBV27 and TRBJ2-7, with TRBD1 identical over 8 bases. Per germline, CDR1 MNHEY and CDR2 SMNVEV (reference sequence). J gave up 5 bases and V 6 bases, and 6 bases lay outside the gene matches. CDR3 length equals 13 residues. The CDR3 DNA reads as TGTGCCAGCAGGGACAGGGCTCTCGACGAGCAGTACTTC. Residues: CASRDRALDEQYF.

This clone has just a few counts. The genes are TRBV2 and TRBJ1-6, with D possibly matching TRBD1 (6 bases). The CDR3 spans 16 residues. V lost 6 bases and J 0 bases, leaving 12 bases between the germline ends. Germline V gene sequence: CDR1 SNHLY, CDR2 FYNNEI. The CDR3 sequence: CASSGQTLSYNSPLHF. CDR3 sequence (DNA): TGTGCCAGCAGCGGACAGACTCTCTCCTATAATTCACCCCTCCACTTT.

This chain links TRBV15 with TRBJ2-1; no clear D gene. The CDR3 has 17 amino acids. Germline assignment: CDR1 LNHNV and CDR2 YYDKDF (reference sequence). The V and J ends lost 0 bases and 0 bases respectively, with 12 bases between them. CDR3 nucleotide sequence: TGTGCCACCAGCAGAGAGAGGTTCGTAAGCTCCTACAATGAGCAGTTCTTC. It translates to CATSRERFVSSYNEQFF.

This clone was detected a few times. At the DNA level, this CDR3 is encoded by other sequences in the same sample as well. The chain uses TRBV29-1 and TRBJ1-2, with 9 positions matching TRBD1. Germline V gene data show CDR1 as SQVTM and CDR2 as ANQGSEA. Losses at the gene ends were 4 bases for V and 4 bases for J; bases not matched to a gene: 4. This CDR3 has 13 amino acids. The chain's CDR3 is CSVADRGGYGYTF. In DNA, the CDR3 is TGCAGCGTTGCGGACAGGGGAGGCTATGGCTACACCTTC.

V usage is TRBV30 and J usage is TRBJ1-1, with a possible D match to TRBD1 (6 bases). CDR1 is GTSNPN, CDR2 SVGIG, per germline (reference sequence). The CDR3 is made up of 13 amino acids. V was cut by 1 base and J by 7 bases, with 13 bases left in between. The CDR3 loop is CAWSGQVNGEAFF. CDR3 coding DNA: TGTGCCTGGAGTGGACAGGTGAACGGTGAAGCTTTCTTT. The complete variable domain, with remaining parts taken from reference TRBV30 and TRBJ1-1, reads SQTIHQWPATLVQPVGSPLSLECTVEGTSNPNLYWYRQAAGRGLQLLFYSVGIGQISSEVPQNLSASRPQDRQFILSSKKLLLSDSGFYLCAWSGQVNGEAFFGQGTRLTVV.

This clone was detected only a few times. The CDR3 DNA sequence: TGTGCCAGCTCATCGGGACAGGGAATCTCCTACGAGCAGTACTTC. Its protein is CASSSGQGISYEQYF. V usage is TRBV18 and J usage is TRBJ2-7; 9 bases map to TRBD1. J gave up 0 bases and V 5 bases, and 5 bases lay outside the gene matches. CDR1 is KGHSH and CDR2 is LQKENI in the germline V gene. The CDR3 spans 15 residues.